This TCR beta chain was recovered during a study of cytomegalovirus exposure and HLA in healthy donors. Primers included in the PCR were 60 Vbeta and 13 Jbeta primers. Measured with immunoSEQ multiplex PCR; TCRdb has only the in-frame clones, and not every one. The sample includes about 140,000 clones, approximately 9% of them seen just once. Study-wide points: An analysis that was carried out later associated 16,951 TCR beta sequences with HLA alleles at 0.05 false discovery rate. Later genetic work tied a missense DCLRE1C variant to beta-chain V and J trimming.

This clone has a handful of counts. Its antigen is not known. Between the trimmed V and J ends, which lost 6 bases and 2 bases, there was a span of 10 bases. Germline loops: CDR1 MDHEN, CDR2 SYDVKM. The CDR3 length is 13 residues. The sequence derives from a male donor in good health and CMV-seronegative. Sequencing used PBMCs. The V call is TRBV28, the J call TRBJ2-5; a possible D gene is TRBD1 (6 bases). DNA for the CDR3: TGTGCCAGCAGCCGAGGACAGCAAGAGACCCAGTACTTC. Translation: CASSRGQQETQYF. The complete variable domain, with remaining parts taken from reference TRBV28 and TRBJ2-5, reads DVKVTQSSRYLVKRTGEKVFLECVQDMDHENMFWYRQDPGLGLRLIYFSYDVKMKEKGDIPEGYSVSREKKERFSLILESASTNQTSMYLCASSRGQQETQYFGPGTRLLVL.